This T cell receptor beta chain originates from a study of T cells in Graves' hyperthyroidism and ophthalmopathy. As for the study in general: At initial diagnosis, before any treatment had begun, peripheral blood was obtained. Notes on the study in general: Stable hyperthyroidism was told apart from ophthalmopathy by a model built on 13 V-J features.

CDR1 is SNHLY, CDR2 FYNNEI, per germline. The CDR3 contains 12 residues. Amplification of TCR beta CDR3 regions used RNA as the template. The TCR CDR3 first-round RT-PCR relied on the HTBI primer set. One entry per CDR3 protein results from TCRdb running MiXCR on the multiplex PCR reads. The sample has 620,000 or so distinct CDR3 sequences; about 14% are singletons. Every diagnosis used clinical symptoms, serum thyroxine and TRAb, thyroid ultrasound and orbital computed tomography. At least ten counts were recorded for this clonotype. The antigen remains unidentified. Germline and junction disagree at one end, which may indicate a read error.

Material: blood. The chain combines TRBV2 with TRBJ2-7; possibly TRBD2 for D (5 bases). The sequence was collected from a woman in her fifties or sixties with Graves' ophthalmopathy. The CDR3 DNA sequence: TGTGCCAGCAGGCCGGGATTACCCTCGTCGAACTTC. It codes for CASRPGLPSSNF.